The T cell receptor (beta chain) under discussion was sequenced for a study of PD-1 blockade in classical Hodgkin lymphoma. The overall study: Nivolumab dosed at 3 mg/kg went to patients intravenously every 2 weeks. Study-wide results and limits: Before treatment, complete responders showed about the same diversity as newly diagnosed patients. The origin of the repertoire differences remains undefined, with disease activity or prior therapy as possible causes.

Germline V lookup: CDR1 SGHTA, CDR2 FQGNSA. There are 19 residues in the CDR3. V was pared by 3 bases and J by 5 bases, with 11 bases of the junction left unmatched. Using immunoSEQ multiplex PCR, the repertoire was profiled, and TCRdb retains in-frame clones only, with some absent. Among about 43,000 clones, approximately 72% were seen once, and the ten largest hold 2.5% to 3%. Patients all relapsed after autologous stem cell transplantation, and there was variation in brentuximab vedotin exposure. Best response was recorded as complete response, partial response or progressive disease. As to this clone: Its target is unknown.

The genes are TRBV7-2 and TRBJ2-1; the match to TRBD2 covers 15 bases. This sequence originates from a human donor with classical Hodgkin lymphoma. The sequenced sample was peripheral blood mononuclear cells (PBMCs), obtained before the second cycle of nivolumab. CDR3 coding DNA: TGTGCCAGCAGCTTTCGGGGACTAGCGGGGGGCCCAAGAGACAATGAGCAGTTCTTC. As protein: CASSFRGLAGGPRDNEQFF.